The clone carrying this T cell receptor beta chain appeared a few times. Its target is not known. Germline loops: CDR1 KGHSH, CDR2 LQKENI. The V gene end was trimmed by 0 bases and the J gene end by 2 bases; junction bases not matched to a gene: 1. This CDR3 has 15 residues. The sample belongs to a study of STAT3 mutations in large granular lymphocyte leukemia. Study results and caveats: In several patients, dominant TCR clone burden exceeded STAT3 mutant burden. Differing intervals and regimens complicate linking therapy response to clone burden. Every T-cell large granular lymphocyte leukemia patient had at least one immunodominant TCR beta clonotype.

This table comes from immunoSEQ multiplex PCR, and its TCRdb copy is limited to in-frame clones, with some not included. The sample holds 10,000 to 15,000 clones, more than 75% seen once. V gene TRBV18 combines with J gene TRBJ1-5; 7 nucleotides agree with TRBD1. Sequencing was done on a sample of peripheral blood mononuclear cells. This clonotype was obtained from a man aged 35-49 years with T-cell large granular lymphocyte leukemia. Some clones in this sample may be carry-over from other donors' samples. The CDR3 sequence: CASSPPGQGNQPQHF. Written as DNA, the CDR3 is TGTGCCAGCTCACCACCTGGACAGGGCAATCAGCCCCAGCATTTT. The whole variable domain, remainder taken from reference TRBV18 and TRBJ1-5, is NAGVMQNPRHLVRRRGQEARLRCSPMKGHSHVYWYRQLPEEGLKFMVYLQKENIIDESGMPKERFSAEFPKEGPSILRIQQVVRGDSAAYFCASSPPGQGNQPQHFGDGTRLSIL.